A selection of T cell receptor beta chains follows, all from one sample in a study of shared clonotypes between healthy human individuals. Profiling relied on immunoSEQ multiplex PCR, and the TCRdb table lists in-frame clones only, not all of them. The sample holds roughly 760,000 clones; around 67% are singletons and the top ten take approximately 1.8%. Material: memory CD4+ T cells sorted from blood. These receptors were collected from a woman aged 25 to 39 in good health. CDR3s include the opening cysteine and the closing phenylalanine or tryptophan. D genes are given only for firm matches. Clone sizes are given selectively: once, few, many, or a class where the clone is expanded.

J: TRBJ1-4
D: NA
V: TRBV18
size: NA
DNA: TGTGCCAGCTCACCCCAAGAAGATAATGAAAAACTGTTTTTT
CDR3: CASSPQEDNEKLFF

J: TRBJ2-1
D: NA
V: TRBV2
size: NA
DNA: TGTGCCAGCAGCCCCAACAACAATCCCAACAATGAGCAGTTCTTC
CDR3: CASSPNNNPNNEQFF

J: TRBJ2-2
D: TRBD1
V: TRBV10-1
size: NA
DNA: TGCGCCAGCAAAAAGGGACAGGACAACACCGGGGAGCTGTTTTTT
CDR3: CASKKGQDNTGELFF

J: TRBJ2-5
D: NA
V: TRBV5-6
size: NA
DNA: TGTGCCAGCAGCTTGGCCTTCGTTTTGGGGTACCAAGAGACCCAGTACTTC
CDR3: CASSLAFVLGYQETQYF

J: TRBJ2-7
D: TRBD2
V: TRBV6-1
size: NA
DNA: TGTGCCAGCAGTGAAGCTAGCGGGAGGCTACGTACCTACGAGCAGTACTTC
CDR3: CASSEASGRLRTYEQYF

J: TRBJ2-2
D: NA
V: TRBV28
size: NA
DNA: TGTGCCAGCAGCCCCACCTGGGCCACCGGGGAGCTGTTTTTT
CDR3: CASSPTWATGELFF

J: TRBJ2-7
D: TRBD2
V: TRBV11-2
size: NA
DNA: TGTGCCAGCAGCTTAGGACCCGGGACTAGCGAATCCTACGAGCAGTACTTC
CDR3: CASSLGPGTSESYEQYF

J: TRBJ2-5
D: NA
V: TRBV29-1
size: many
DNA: TGCAGCGTTGGGTGGGCGCCTCCTGGGGAGACCCAGTACTTC
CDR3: CSVGWAPPGETQYF

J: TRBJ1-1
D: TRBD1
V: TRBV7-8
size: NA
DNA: TGTGCCAGCAGCTTCCCGACAGGGGTTCATGTAACTGAAGCTTTCTTT
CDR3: CASSFPTGVHVTEAFF

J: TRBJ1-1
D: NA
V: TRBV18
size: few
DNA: TGTGCCAGCTCCCCGATAAAAGGGGGTGAAGCTTTCTTT
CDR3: CASSPIKGGEAFF

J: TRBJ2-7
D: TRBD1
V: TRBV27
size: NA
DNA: TGTGCCAGCAGTTTCCTTGGACAGGGTCGGTACGAGCAGTACTTC
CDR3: CASSFLGQGRYEQYF

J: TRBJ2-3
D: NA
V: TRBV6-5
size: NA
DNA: TGTGCCAGCAGTTTTGACGGGAGAGGCGCAGATACGCAGTATTTT
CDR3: CASSFDGRGADTQYF

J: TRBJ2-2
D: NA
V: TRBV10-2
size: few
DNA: TGCGCCAGCAGTGAGGCACGAGTTGACACCGGGGAGCTGTTTTTT
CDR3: CASSEARVDTGELFF

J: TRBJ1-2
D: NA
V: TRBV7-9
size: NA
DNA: TGTGCCAGCAGCTTAGTCTACTCGGTCGAGGGCTACACCTTC
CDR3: CASSLVYSVEGYTF

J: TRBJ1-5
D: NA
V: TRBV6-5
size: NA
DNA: TGTGCCACTCAAAGGGTACGGGGAAGCAATCAGCCCCAGCATTTT
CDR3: CATQRVRGSNQPQHF

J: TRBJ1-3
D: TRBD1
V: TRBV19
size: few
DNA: TGTGCCAGTAGTAGCCTGGACAGGGTGGCTGGAAACACCATATATTTT
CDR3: CASSSLDRVAGNTIYF

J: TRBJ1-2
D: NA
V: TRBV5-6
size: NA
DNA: TGTGCCAGCAGTAGGGGTCGAGGCTACACCTTC
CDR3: CASSRGRGYTF

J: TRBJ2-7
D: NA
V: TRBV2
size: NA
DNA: TGTGCCAGCAGGGCTGACAGGCCCCGATCCTACGAGCAGTACTTC
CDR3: CASRADRPRSYEQYF

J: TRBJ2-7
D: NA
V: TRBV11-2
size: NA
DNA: TGTGCCAGCAGTCAACCCCCCCCCGAGCAGTACTTC
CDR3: CASSQPPPEQYF

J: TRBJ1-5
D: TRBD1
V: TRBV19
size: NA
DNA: TGTGCCAGTAGTGTAAAGGACAGGCCAAGCAATCAGCCCCAGCATTTT
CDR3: CASSVKDRPSNQPQHF

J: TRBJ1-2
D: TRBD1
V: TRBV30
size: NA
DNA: TGTGCCTGGAGTGTAGTGGGGACAGGGGCCAACTATGGCTACACCTTC
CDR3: CAWSVVGTGANYGYTF

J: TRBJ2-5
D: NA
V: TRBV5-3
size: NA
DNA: TGTGCCAGAAGCTACCCTCGGACAGGAGGGATAGAGACCCAGTACTTC
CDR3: CARSYPRTGGIETQYF

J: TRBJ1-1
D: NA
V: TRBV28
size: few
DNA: TGTGCCAGCAGTCTTGATGAGCGGCGGCCCTCAACTAACACTGAAGCTTTCTTT
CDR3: CASSLDERRPSTNTEAFF

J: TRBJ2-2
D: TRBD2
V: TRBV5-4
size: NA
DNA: TGTGCCAGCAGCTTGCGGCTAGCGGGAGTTGGCGGGGAGCTGTTTTTT
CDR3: CASSLRLAGVGGELFF

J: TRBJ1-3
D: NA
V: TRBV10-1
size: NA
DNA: TGCGCCAGCAGTGCGGGGAGCTCTGGAAACACCATATATTTT
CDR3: CASSAGSSGNTIYF

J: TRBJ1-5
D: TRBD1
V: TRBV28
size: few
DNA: TGTGCCAGCAGTCCAGGACAGGGGTATCAGCCCCAGCATTTT
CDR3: CASSPGQGYQPQHF

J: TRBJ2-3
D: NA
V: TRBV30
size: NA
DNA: TGTGCCTGGAGTGCCCCCCGAATAATGTATTTT
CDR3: CAWSAPRIMYF

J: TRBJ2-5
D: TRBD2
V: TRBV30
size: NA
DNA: TGTGCCTGGAGTGGCAAAGCGGGAGATCGAGAGACCCAGTACTTC
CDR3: CAWSGKAGDRETQYF

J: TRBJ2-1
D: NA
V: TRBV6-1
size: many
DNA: TGTGCCAGCAGTGACCATGGAGGGTTGGGGTCACACAATGAGCAGTTCTTC
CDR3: CASSDHGGLGSHNEQFF

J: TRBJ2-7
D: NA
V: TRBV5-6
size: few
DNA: TGTGCCAGCAGCCGATCCCTCAGGGGTCGCGAGCAGTACTTC
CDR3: CASSRSLRGREQYF

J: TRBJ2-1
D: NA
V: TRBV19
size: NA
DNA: TGTGCCAGTAGTATATTATTGGGAAGGAACAATGAGCAGTTCTTC
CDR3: CASSILLGRNNEQFF

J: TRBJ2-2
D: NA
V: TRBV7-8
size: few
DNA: TGTGCCAGCAGCCCACGGACCATGGGGGCGAACACCGGGGAGCTGTTTTTT
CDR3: CASSPRTMGANTGELFF

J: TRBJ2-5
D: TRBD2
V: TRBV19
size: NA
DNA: TGTGCCAGTAGTCTAGCGGGCGGGCTAGTGAAGACCCAGTACTTC
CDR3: CASSLAGGLVKTQYF

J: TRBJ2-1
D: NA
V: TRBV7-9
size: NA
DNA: TGTGCCAGCAGTAGGTACGACAATGAGCAGTTCTTC
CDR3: CASSRYDNEQFF

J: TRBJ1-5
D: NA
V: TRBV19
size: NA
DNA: TGTGCCAGTAGTATAGATCGTCGACAGCCCCAGCATTTT
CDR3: CASSIDRRQPQHF

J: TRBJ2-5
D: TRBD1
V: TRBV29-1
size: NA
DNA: TGCAGCATCATATTTACAGGGGGCGGAGAGACCCAGTACTTC
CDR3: CSIIFTGGGETQYF

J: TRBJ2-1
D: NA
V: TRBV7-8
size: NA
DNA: TGTGCCAGCAGCCTTGCGCAGAGCTCCTACAATGAGCAGTTCTTC
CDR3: CASSLAQSSYNEQFF

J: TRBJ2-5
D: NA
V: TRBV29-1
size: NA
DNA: TGCAGCGTTGCCCCAGGGATTTTAGAGACCCAGTACTTC
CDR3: CSVAPGILETQYF

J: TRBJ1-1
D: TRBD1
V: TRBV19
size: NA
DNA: TGTGCCAGTAGAAGGGACAGGTACGGCACTGAAGCTTTCTTT
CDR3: CASRRDRYGTEAFF

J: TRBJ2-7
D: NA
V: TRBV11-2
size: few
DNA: TGTGCCAGCAGCCCCCAGGGTCCCTACGAGCAGTACTTC
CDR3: CASSPQGPYEQYF

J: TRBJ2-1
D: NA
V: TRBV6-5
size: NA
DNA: TGTGCCAGCAGTAGGCAACAGGGCAATGAGCAGTTCTTC
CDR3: CASSRQQGNEQFF